This TCR beta chain was captured by sequencing in a study of cytomegalovirus exposure and HLA in healthy donors. About the study: There were under 130 million unique TCR beta sequences, drawn from approximately 180 million T cells, in an earlier analysis.

Primers included in the PCR were 60 Vbeta and 13 Jbeta primers. The protocol was immunoSEQ multiplex PCR, while the TCRdb copy is restricted to in-frame clones and leaves out a portion. This repertoire shows tens of thousands of clones, approximately 82% found once; its top ten account for under 25%. Study findings and constraints: Reportedly, diagnosis of cytomegalovirus status by the classifier showed high specificity and sensitivity.

A word on this clone: As yet, its antigen is unknown.

This TCR derives from a woman aged 40-49 years in good health and CMV-seropositive. Input material: PBMCs.

The CDR3 protein is CASKGLAGNSYNEQFF. The CDR3 DNA reads as TGTGCCAGCAAAGGACTAGCGGGAAACTCCTACAATGAGCAGTTCTTC. V and J are TRBV6-6 and TRBJ2-1, with TRBD2 matching 12 bases. This CDR3 contains 16 residues. Losses at the gene ends were 7 bases for V and 0 bases for J; bases not matched to a gene: 4. Germline CDR1 and CDR2: MNHNY and SVGAGI (reference sequence).